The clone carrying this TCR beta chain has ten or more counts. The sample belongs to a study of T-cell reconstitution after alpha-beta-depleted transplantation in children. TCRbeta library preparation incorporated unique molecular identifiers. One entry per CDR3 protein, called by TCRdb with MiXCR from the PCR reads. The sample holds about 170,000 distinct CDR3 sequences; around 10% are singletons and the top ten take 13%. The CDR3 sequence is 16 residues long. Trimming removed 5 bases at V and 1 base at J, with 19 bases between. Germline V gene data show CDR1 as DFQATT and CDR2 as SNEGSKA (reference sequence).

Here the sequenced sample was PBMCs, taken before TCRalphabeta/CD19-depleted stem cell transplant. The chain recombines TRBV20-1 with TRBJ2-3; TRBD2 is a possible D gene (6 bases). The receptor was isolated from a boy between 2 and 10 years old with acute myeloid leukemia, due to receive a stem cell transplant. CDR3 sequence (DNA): TGCAGTGCTCGGGACTTTCTGATCTTTGGCACAGATACGCAGTATTTT. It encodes CSARDFLIFGTDTQYF.